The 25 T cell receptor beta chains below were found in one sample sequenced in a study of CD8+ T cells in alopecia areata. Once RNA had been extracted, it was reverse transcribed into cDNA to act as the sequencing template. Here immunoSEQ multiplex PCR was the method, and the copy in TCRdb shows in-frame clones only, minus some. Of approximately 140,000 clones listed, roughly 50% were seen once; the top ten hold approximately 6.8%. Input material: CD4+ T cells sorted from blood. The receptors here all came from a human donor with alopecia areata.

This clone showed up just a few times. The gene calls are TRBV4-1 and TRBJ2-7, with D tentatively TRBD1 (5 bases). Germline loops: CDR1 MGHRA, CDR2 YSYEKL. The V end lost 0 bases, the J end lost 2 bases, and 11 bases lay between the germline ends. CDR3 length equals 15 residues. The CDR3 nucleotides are TGCGCCAGCAGCCAAGATCAGACAGTTACCTACGAGCAGTACTTC. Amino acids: CASSQDQTVTYEQYF.

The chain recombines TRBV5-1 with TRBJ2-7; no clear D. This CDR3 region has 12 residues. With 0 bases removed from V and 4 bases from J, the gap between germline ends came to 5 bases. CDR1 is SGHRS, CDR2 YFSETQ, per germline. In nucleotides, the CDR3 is TGCGCCAGCAGCTTGGTAGGGTACGAGCAGTACTTC. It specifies CASSLVGYEQYF.

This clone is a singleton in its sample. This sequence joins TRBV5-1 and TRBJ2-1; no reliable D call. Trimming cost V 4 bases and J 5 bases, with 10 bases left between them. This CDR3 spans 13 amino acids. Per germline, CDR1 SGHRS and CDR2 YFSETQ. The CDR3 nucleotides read TGCGCCAGCAGCGACCAGATTCACAATGAGCAGTTCTTC. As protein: CASSDQIHNEQFF.

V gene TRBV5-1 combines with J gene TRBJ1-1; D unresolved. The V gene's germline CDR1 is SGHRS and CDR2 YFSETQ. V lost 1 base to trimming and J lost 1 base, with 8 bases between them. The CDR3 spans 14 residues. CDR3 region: CASSLSPGNTEAFF. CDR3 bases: TGCGCCAGCAGCTTGAGTCCAGGGAACACTGAAGCTTTCTTT.

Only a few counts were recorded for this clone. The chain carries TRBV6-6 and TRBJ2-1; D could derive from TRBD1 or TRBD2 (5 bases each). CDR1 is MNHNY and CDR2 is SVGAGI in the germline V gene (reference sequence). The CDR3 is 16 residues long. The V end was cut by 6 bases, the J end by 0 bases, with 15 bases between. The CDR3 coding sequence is TGTGCCAGCAGCTCCAGGTGGGGGAGCTCCTACAATGAGCAGTTCTTC. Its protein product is CASSSRWGSSYNEQFF.

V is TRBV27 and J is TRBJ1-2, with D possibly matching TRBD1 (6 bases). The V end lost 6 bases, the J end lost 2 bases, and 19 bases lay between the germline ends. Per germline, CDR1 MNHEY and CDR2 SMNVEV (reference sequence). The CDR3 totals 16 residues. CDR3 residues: CASSTAKGQRNYGYTF. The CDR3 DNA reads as TGTGCCAGCAGCACAGCTAAAGGACAGAGAAACTATGGCTACACCTTC.

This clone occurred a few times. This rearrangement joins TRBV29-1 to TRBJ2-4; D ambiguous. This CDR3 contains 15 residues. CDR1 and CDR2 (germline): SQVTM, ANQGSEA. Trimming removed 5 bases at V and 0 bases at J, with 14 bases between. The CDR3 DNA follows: TGCAGCGTTATCGAGACGCTACTAGCCAAAAACATTCAGTACTTC. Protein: CSVIETLLAKNIQYF.

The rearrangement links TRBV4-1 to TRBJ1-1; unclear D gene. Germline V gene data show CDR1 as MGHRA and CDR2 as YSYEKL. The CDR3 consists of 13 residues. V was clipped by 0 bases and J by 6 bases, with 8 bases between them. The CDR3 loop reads CASSQDISAEAFF. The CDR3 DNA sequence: TGCGCCAGCAGCCAAGATATATCCGCTGAAGCTTTCTTT.

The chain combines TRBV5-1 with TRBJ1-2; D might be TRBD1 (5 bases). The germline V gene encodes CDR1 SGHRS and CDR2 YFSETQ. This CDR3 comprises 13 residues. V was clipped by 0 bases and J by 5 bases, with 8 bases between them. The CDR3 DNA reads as TGCGCCAGCAGCTTGGAACAGGATTATGGCTACACCTTC. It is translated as CASSLEQDYGYTF. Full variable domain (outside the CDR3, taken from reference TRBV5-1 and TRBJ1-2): KAGVTQTPRYLIKTRGQQVTLSCSPISGHRSVSWYQQTPGQGLQFLFEYFSETQRNKGNFPGRFSGRQFSNSRSEMNVSTLELGDSALYLCASSLEQDYGYTFGSGTRLTVV.

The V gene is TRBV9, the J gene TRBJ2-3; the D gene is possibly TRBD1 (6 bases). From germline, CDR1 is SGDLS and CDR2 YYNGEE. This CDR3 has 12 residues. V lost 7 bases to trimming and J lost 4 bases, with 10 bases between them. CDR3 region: CASSTGSDTQYF. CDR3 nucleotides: TGTGCCAGCTCCACAGGGTCAGATACGCAGTATTTT.

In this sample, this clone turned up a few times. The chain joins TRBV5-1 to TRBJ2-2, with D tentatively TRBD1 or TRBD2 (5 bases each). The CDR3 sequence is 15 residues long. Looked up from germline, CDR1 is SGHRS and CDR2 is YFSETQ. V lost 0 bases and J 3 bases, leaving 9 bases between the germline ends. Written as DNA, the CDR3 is TGCGCCAGCAGCTTGGTAGGGACGCACACCGGGGAGCTGTTTTTT. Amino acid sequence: CASSLVGTHTGELFF.

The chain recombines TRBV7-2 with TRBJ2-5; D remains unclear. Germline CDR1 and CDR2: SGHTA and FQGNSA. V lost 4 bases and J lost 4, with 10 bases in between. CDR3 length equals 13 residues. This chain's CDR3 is CASSSTLGETQYF. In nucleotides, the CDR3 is TGTGCCAGCAGCTCCACTTTAGGAGAGACCCAGTACTTC.

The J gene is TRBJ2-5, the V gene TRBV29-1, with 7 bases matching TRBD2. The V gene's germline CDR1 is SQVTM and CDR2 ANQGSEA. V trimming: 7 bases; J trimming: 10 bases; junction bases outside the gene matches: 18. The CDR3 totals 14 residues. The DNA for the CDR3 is TGCAGCGGTCTGGGATTGGCGGGAGACATTGACCAGTACTTC. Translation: CSGLGLAGDIDQYF.

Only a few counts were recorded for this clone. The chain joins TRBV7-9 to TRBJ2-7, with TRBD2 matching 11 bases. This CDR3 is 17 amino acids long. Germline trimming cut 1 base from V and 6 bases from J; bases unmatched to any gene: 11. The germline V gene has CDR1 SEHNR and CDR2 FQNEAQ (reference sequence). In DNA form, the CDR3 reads TGTGCCAGCAGCTTAGTCGGTCGGGCTAGCGGGAGGCTCGAGCAGTACTTC. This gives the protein CASSLVGRASGRLEQYF.

In DNA, the CDR3 is TGTGCCAGCAGCTACGGGACAGGGGGCATGAATGAGCAGTTCTTC. It yields the protein CASSYGTGGMNEQFF. This sequence joins TRBV7-9 and TRBJ2-1; 12 positions agree with TRBD1. The germline V gene has CDR1 SEHNR and CDR2 FQNEAQ (reference sequence). The CDR3 spans 15 residues. V lost 4 bases and J lost 7; bases outside the gene matches: 5. Together with reference TRBV7-9 and TRBJ2-1, the CDR3 gives the full variable domain: DTGVSQNPRHKITKRGQNVTFRCDPISEHNRLYWYRQTLGQGPEFLTYFQNEAQLEKSRLLSDRFSAERPKGSFSTLEIQRTEQGDSAMYLCASSYGTGGMNEQFFGPGTRLTVL.

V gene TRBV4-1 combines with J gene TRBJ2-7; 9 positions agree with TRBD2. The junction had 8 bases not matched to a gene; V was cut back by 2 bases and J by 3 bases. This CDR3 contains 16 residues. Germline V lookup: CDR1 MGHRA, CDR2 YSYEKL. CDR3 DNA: TGCGCCAGCAGCCAATATACCGGGACTAGCAACTACGAGCAGTACTTC. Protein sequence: CASSQYTGTSNYEQYF.

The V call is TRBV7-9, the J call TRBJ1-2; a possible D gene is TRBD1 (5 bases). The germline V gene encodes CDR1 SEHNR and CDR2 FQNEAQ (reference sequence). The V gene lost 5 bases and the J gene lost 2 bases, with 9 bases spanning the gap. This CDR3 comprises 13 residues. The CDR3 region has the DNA TGTGCCAGCAGCCCCGGACAAAACTATGGCTACACCTTC. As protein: CASSPGQNYGYTF. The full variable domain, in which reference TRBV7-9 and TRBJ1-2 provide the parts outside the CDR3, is DTGVSQNPRHKITKRGQNVTFRCDPISEHNRLYWYRQTLGQGPEFLTYFQNEAQLEKSRLLSDRFSAERPKGSFSTLEIQRTEQGDSAMYLCASSPGQNYGYTFGSGTRLTVV.

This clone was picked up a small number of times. The CDR3 loop reads CSVTVLAKNIQYF. CDR3 DNA sequence: TGCAGCGTGACAGTTTTAGCCAAAAACATTCAGTACTTC. The V and J genes are TRBV29-1 and TRBJ2-4, with D possibly matching TRBD1 (5 bases). Trimming took off 6 bases at V and 0 bases at J, with 9 bases between the two ends. CDR1 is SQVTM and CDR2 is ANQGSEA in the germline V gene. The CDR3 spans 13 residues.

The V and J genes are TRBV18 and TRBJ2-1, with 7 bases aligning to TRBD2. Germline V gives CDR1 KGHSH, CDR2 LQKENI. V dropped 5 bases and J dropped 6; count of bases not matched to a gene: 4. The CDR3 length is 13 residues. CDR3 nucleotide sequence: TGTGCCAGCTCATCGGGGGGTGGCAATGAGCAGTTCTTC. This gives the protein CASSSGGGNEQFF.

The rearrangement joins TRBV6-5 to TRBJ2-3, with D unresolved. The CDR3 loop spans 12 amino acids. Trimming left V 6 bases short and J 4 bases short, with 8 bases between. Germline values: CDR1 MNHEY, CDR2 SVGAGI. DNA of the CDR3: TGTGCCAGCAGGCCATTCCCAGATACGCAGTATTTT. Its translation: CASRPFPDTQYF.

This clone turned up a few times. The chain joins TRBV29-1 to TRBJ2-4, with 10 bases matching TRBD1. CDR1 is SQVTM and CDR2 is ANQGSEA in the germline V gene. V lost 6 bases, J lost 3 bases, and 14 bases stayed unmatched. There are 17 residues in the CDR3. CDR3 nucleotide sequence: TGCAGCGTGGGATTAGGGGGGACAGGGGTCGGCAAAAACATTCAGTACTTC. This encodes CSVGLGGTGVGKNIQYF. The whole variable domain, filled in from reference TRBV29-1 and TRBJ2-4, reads SAVISQKPSRDICQRGTSLTIQCQVDSQVTMMFWYRQQPGQSLTLIATANQGSEATYESGFVIDKFPISRPNLTFSTLTVSNMSPEDSSIYLCSVGLGGTGVGKNIQYFGAGTRLSVL.

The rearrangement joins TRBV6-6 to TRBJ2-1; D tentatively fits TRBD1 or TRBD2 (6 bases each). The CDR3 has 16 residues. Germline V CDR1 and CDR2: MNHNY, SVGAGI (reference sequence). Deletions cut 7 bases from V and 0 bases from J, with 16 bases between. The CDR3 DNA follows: TGTGCCAGCACGGTTTTCGGAGGGGGCTCCTACAATGAGCAGTTCTTC. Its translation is CASTVFGGGSYNEQFF.

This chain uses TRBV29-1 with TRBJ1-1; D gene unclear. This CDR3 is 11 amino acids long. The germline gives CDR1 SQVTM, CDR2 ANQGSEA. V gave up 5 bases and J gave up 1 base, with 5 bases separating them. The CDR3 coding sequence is TGCAGCGTTCCCAAGAACACTGAAGCTTTCTTT. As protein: CSVPKNTEAFF. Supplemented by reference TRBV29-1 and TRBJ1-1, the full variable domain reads SAVISQKPSRDICQRGTSLTIQCQVDSQVTMMFWYRQQPGQSLTLIATANQGSEATYESGFVIDKFPISRPNLTFSTLTVSNMSPEDSSIYLCSVPKNTEAFFGQGTRLTVV.

CDR3 in amino acids: CASSLRAVLAKNIQYF. The CDR3 DNA is TGTGCCAGCAGTTTACGGGCGGTTCTAGCCAAAAACATTCAGTACTTC. The rearrangement uses TRBV27 and TRBJ2-4; D unresolved. CDR3 length: 16 amino acids. The V end was cut by 2 bases, the J end by 0 bases, with 11 bases between. The V gene's germline CDR1 is MNHEY and CDR2 SMNVEV (reference sequence).

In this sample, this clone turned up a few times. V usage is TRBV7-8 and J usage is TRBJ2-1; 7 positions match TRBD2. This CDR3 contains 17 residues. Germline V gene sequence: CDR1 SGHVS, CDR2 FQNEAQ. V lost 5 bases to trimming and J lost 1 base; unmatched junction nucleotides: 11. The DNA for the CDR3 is TGTGCCAGCAGCCGAAGGGGAGGGGCCCCGTCCTACAATGAGCAGTTCTTC. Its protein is CASSRRGGAPSYNEQFF. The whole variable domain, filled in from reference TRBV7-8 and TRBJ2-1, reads GAGVSQSPRYKVAKRGQDVALRCDPISGHVSLFWYQQALGQGPEFLTYFQNEAQLDKSGLPSDRFFAERPEGSVSTLKIQRTQQEDSAVYLCASSRRGGAPSYNEQFFGPGTRLTVL.